Shown below are 14 T cell receptor beta chains from a single sample sequenced in a study of blood T cells in healthy people across ages. A second PCR of about 7 to 12 cycles used a sample-barcoded 5' primer and a J-beta primer mix. Via MiXCR, TCRdb re-called the 5' RACE reads, giving one row per CDR3 protein. Of some 1.8 million distinct CDR3 sequences in the sample, around 40% are singletons; the top ten hold 23%. Sequencing was performed on blood. The receptors originated from a human donor in good health.

To note about this clonotype: Sequence at one end of the junction differs from germline and may be a read error. The genes are TRBV4-2 and TRBJ2-1; D is unresolved. The germline CDR1 and CDR2 sequences are LGHNA and YNFKEQ. The length of the CDR3 is 17 residues. The CDR3 loop reads CTSSQEPFLSSYNEQFF. For the CDR3, the DNA is TGTACCAGCAGCCAAGAACCCTTCCTGAGCTCCTACAATGAGCAGTTCTTC.

The V and J genes are TRBV28 and TRBJ2-3, with D maybe TRBD2 (6 bases). In germline, CDR1 is MDHEN, CDR2 SYDVKM. Trimming shortened V by 5 bases and J by 6 bases, and 18 bases separated the two germline ends. CDR3 length: 15 amino acids. The CDR3, as DNA: TGTGCCAGCAGTCCCGGAGGGCACCTGGGGGATACGCAGTATTTT. Encoded protein: CASSPGGHLGDTQYF.

V usage is TRBV7-2 and J usage is TRBJ2-4; TRBD1 aligns across 8 bases. The J call may be wrong; the DNA end is better matched by TRBJ2-5. Germline V CDR1 and CDR2: SGHTA, FQGNSA. CDR3 length: 14 residues. CDR3 coding DNA: TGTGCCAGCAGCTTCGGACAGGGAGAGAAGACCCAGTACTTC. Protein sequence: CASSFGQGEKTQYF.

This clonotype has only a few counts. The gene calls are TRBV7-2 and TRBJ2-7, with 7 nucleotides matching TRBD1. The CDR3 covers 17 residues. Per germline, CDR1 SGHTA and CDR2 FQGNSA. J gave up 1 base and V 1 base, and 10 bases lay outside the gene matches. CDR3 nucleotides: TGTGCCAGCAGCTTAGTTATAACTACAGGGGAATCCTACGAGCAGTACTTC. This sequence encodes CASSLVITTGESYEQYF.

In this sample, this clonotype turned up a few times. J is TRBJ2-1 and V is TRBV9, with 8 nucleotides matching TRBD2. V shed 0 bases, J shed 6 bases, and the junction held 5 bases outside the gene matches. The V gene's germline CDR1 is SGDLS and CDR2 YYNGEE. The CDR3 runs 15 residues. The CDR3 here is CASSVEGLAGNEQFF. The CDR3 nucleotides are TGTGCCAGCAGCGTAGAGGGCCTAGCGGGCAATGAGCAGTTCTTC.

The sample holds a few counts of this clonotype. The J gene is TRBJ2-7, the V gene TRBV20-1; 11 bases agree with TRBD2. Trimming cost V 3 bases and J 0 bases; bases outside gene matches: 10. Germline CDR1 is DFQATT and CDR2 is SNEGSKA (reference sequence). The CDR3 contains 17 residues. CDR3 bases: TGCAGTGCTAGTAGGAGAACCGGGACTAGCGGCTCCTACGAGCAGTACTTC. The encoded protein is CSASRRTGTSGSYEQYF.

In its sample, this clonotype was seen a few times. The chain is built from TRBV24-1 and TRBJ2-5; 9 positions agree with TRBD2. This CDR3 is built from 14 residues. CDR1 is KGHDR and CDR2 is SFDVKD in the germline V gene. V gave up 2 bases and J gave up 4 bases; unmatched junction bases: 1. Written as DNA, the CDR3 is TGTGCCACCAGTGATTCAGCGGGAGGAGAGACCCAGTACTTC. This encodes CATSDSAGGETQYF.

V gene TRBV12-3 or TRBV12-4 combines with J gene TRBJ1-5; no firm D call. The V end lost 0 bases, the J end lost 10 bases, and 7 bases lay between the germline ends. The CDR3 totals 12 residues. The CDR3 nucleotides are TGTGCCAGCAGTTTAGCGACGTCTCCCCAGCATTTT. Its translation is CASSLATSPQHF.

About this clonotype: A read error is likely, as this CDR3 ends without the conserved phenylalanine or tryptophan. This chain uses TRBV9 with TRBJ2-7; 8 bases are a match to TRBD1. V dropped 3 bases and J dropped 4; count of bases not matched to a gene: 9. This CDR3 comprises 15 residues. Germline CDR1 SGDLS, CDR2 YYNGEE. The CDR3 loop reads CASSDGTGEGYEQYL. For the CDR3, the DNA is TGTGCCAGCAGCGATGGGACAGGCGAAGGATACGAGCAGTACTTA.

This chain links TRBV6-2 or TRBV6-3 with TRBJ2-1, with 7 bases identical to TRBD1. The CDR3 extends over 15 amino acids. CDR1 MNHEY and CDR2 SVGEGT come from the germline V gene. Unmatched junction bases numbered 3, after V lost 2 bases and J lost 2 bases. The CDR3 nucleotides are TGTGCCAGCAGTTACCAGGGACAGCCCTACAATGAGCAGTTCTTC. This gives the protein CASSYQGQPYNEQFF.

The rearrangement links TRBV20-1 to TRBJ2-5; D remains ambiguous. TRBJ2-7 matches the DNA end more closely, so the J call is doubtful. From germline, CDR1 is DFQATT and CDR2 SNEGSKA (reference sequence). CDR3 size: 14 residues. This CDR3 reads CSARTTRHPYEQYF. The CDR3 DNA follows: TGCAGTGCTAGAACCACCCGGCATCCCTACGAGCAGTACTTC.

The chain recombines TRBV27 with TRBJ2-1, with TRBD2 identical over 8 bases. The CDR3 runs 16 residues. In germline, CDR1 is MNHEY, CDR2 SMNVEV (reference sequence). V gave up 0 bases and J gave up 5 bases; unmatched junction bases: 6. Here the CDR3 DNA reads TGTGCCAGCAGTTTATCCGGGGGTAGCGGGAACAATGAGCAGTTCTTC. Translating it yields CASSLSGGSGNNEQFF.

This clonotype showed up just a few times. The rearrangement uses TRBV15 and TRBJ2-7, with D perhaps TRBD1 (6 bases). CDR3 length: 15 amino acids. V shed 2 bases and J shed 2 bases, with 13 bases lying between them. Germline V gene lookup returns CDR1 LNHNV and CDR2 YYDKDF (reference sequence). DNA for the CDR3: TGTGCCACCAGCAGAAACCGGGACATCCCCTACGAGCAGTACTTC. It is translated as CATSRNRDIPYEQYF.

V gene TRBV6-6 combines with J gene TRBJ1-5; 8 bases are shared with TRBD1. CDR3 length: 15 amino acids. CDR1 is MNHNY, CDR2 SVGAGI, per germline (reference sequence). The trim removed 4 bases at V and 4 bases at J, leaving 6 bases unmatched. The DNA of the CDR3 is TGTGCCAGCAGTTTTTCAGGGGGCCATAATCAGCCCCAGCATTTT. Its protein product is CASSFSGGHNQPQHF.